This TCR beta chain was sequenced during a study of regulatory T cells in long-lasting Graves disease. Time point given: newly diagnosed GD, antithyroid drugs for less than 3 months. PBMCs provided the RNA from which the TCR library was made. Germline CDR1 and CDR2: LNHDA and SQIVND (reference sequence). J lost 4 bases, V lost 3 bases, and 8 bases had no gene match. The CDR3 covers 17 residues. Arm-PCR of CDR3 regions with iRepertoire HTBI primers generated TCR beta libraries. TCRdb independently ran MiXCR on the multiplex PCR reads; one entry per CDR3 protein. The data contain 500,000 to 700,000 distinct CDR3 sequences, less than 20% of them singletons. Another study also made use of these data, one on T cells in Graves' hyperthyroidism and ophthalmopathy.

The source was peripheral blood mononuclear cells (PBMCs), collected at new diagnosis, from a patient treated with antithyroid drugs. This sequence was found in a woman in her 30s with Graves disease. The rearrangement links TRBV19 to TRBJ2-5, with 13 nucleotides matching TRBD2. The CDR3, as DNA: TGTGCCAGTAGTATTCCCACGGGACTAGCGGGAAGAGAGACCCAGTACTTC. It specifies CASSIPTGLAGRETQYF.